This TCR delta chain emerged from a study of gammadelta T cells in human blood (dated by TCRdb to the early 2020s). Overall study outcomes, separate from this receptor: The study reported that microbial exposure appeared to drive polyclonal expansion of innate gamma-delta T cells immediately after birth.

V trim: 2 bases; J trim: 2 bases; unmatched bases: 25. The CDR1 and CDR2 encoded by the germline V gene are TSWWSYY and QGS. Including cysteine and phenylalanine, the CDR3 has 22 amino acids. Only CDR3 DNA remains: 66 bases, in frame from the first base. A remark on this clone: It has no known antigen specificity. No much larger clone is present one base from it, and per-base qualities are unavailable.

Libraries were made using RT-PCR. These reads were obtained on an Illumina MiSeq. For TCRdb, the public reads were processed anew by CATT, and duplicate DNA sequences were folded into one row. The sample table contains 850 to 1,300 delta-chain clones; only one count was recorded for 6.5% of them. Roughly 9.2% of the sample goes to the ten largest clones. The V gene is TRDV1 and the J gene is TRDJ1, with 8 bases in between that match TRDD2. This sequence originates from a human donor. Material: non-Vgamma9Vdelta2 gamma-delta T cells from infant blood. The nucleotide sequence reads as follows: TGTGCTCTTGGGGAAAACTTCCTACGGAGTGGAGGTGGTGGGGAGGGAACCGATAAACTCATCTTT. This is translated as CALGENFLRSGGGGEGTDKLIF.